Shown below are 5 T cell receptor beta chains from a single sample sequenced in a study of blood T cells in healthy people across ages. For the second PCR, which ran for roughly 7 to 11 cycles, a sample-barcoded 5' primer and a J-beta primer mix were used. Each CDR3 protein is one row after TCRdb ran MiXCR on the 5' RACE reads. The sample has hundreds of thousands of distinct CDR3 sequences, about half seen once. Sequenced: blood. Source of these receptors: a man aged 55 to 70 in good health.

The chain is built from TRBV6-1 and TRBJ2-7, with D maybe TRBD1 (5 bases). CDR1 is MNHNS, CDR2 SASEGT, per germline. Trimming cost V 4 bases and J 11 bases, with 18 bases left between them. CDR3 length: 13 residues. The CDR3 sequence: CASSATGPKGEYF. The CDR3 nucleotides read TGTGCCAGCAGTGCTACCGGGCCCAAAGGGGAGTACTTC.

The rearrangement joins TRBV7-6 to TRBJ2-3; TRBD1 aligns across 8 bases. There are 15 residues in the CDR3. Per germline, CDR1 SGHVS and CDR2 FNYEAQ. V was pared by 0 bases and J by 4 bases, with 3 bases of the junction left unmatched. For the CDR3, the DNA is TGTGCCAGCAGCTTAGCGACAGGGGCGGCAGATACGCAGTATTTT. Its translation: CASSLATGAADTQYF. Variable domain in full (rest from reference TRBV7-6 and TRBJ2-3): GAGVSQSPRYKVTKRGQDVALRCDPISGHVSLYWYRQALGQGPEFLTYFNYEAQQDKSGLPNDRFSAERPEGSISTLTIQRTEQRDSAMYRCASSLATGAADTQYFGPGTRLTVL.

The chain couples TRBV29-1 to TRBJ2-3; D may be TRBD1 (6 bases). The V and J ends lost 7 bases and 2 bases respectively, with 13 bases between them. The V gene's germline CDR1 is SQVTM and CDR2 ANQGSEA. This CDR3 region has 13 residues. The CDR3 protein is CSAHDRFTDTQYF. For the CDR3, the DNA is TGCAGCGCGCACGACAGGTTCACAGATACGCAGTATTTT.

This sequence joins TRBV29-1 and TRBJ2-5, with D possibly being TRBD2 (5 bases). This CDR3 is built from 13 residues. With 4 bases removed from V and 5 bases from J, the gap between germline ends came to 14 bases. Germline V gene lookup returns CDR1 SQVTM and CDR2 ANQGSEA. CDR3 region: CSVGGRSEETQYF. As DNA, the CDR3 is TGCAGCGTTGGCGGGCGGTCGGAGGAGACCCAGTACTTC.

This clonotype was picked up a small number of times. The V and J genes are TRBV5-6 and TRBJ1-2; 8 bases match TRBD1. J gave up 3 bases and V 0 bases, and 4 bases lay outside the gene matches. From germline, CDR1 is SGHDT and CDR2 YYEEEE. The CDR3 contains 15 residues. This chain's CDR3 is CASSLGAGGDYGYTF. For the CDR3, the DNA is TGTGCCAGCAGCTTGGGGGCAGGGGGCGACTATGGCTACACCTTC.